This TCR beta chain was documented in a study of T cells after yellow fever vaccination. Study-wide results and limits: Peaking faster, on day 5 versus 15, the secondary response was nonetheless weaker.

For TCR, cDNA came from 5'RACE template switching, which added a universal primer site and UMIs. TCRdb re-derived calls from the 5' RACE reads in MiXCR, one entry per CDR3 protein. The sample contains about 130,000 distinct CDR3 sequences, 8.9% of which appear only once. The CDR3 loop spans 14 amino acids. Trimming at V came to 2 bases and at J to 4 bases, leaving 0 bases not matched to a gene. Germline CDR1 ENHRY, CDR2 SYGVKD. In its sample, this clonotype was seen many times. Its antigen is undetermined. The chain couples TRBV10-3 to TRBJ2-1; TRBD1 aligns across 9 bases. The sequence was obtained from a man younger than 35 who received the YFV17D yellow fever vaccine. Specimen: CD8+ T cells sorted from PBMCs, collected on the day of the yellow fever booster vaccination. CDR3 sequence: CAISEGQGYNEQFF. CDR3 sequence (DNA): TGTGCCATCAGTGAGGGACAGGGGTACAATGAGCAGTTCTTC.